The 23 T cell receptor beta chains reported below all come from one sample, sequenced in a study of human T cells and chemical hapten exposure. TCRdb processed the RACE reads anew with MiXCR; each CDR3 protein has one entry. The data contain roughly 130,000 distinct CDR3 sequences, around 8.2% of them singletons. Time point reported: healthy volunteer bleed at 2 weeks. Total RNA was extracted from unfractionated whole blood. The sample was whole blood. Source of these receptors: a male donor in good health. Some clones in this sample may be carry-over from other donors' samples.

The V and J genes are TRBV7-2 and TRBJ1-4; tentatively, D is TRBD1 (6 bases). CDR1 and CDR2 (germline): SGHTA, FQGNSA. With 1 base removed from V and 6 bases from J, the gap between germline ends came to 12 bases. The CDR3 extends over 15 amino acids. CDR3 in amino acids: CASSLGQGRDEKLFF. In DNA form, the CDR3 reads TGTGCCAGCAGCTTAGGGCAGGGGAGGGATGAAAAACTGTTTTTT. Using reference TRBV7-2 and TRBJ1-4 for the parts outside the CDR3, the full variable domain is GAGVSQSPSNKVTEKGKDVELRCDPISGHTALYWYRQSLGQGLEFLIYFQGNSAPDKSGLPSDRFSAERTGGSVSTLTIQRTQQEDSAVYLCASSLGQGRDEKLFFGSGTQLSVL.

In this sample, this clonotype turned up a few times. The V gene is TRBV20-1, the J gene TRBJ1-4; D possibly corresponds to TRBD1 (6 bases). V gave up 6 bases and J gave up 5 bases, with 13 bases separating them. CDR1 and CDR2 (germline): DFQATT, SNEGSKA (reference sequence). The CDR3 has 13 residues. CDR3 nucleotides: TGCAGTGCCGTGACAGGAAAGAATGAAAAACTGTTTTTT. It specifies CSAVTGKNEKLFF.

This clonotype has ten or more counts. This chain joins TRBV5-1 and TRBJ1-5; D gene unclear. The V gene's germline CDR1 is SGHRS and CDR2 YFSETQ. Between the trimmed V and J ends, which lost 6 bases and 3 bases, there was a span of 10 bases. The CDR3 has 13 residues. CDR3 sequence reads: CASKAGDNQPQHF. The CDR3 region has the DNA TGCGCCAGCAAGGCTGGTGACAATCAGCCCCAGCATTTT.

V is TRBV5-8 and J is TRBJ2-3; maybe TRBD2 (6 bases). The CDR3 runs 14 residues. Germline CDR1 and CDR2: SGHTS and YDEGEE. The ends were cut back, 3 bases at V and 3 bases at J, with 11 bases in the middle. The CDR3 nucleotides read TGTGCCAGCAGCTCATGGGAGGTTACAGATACGCAGTATTTT. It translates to CASSSWEVTDTQYF.

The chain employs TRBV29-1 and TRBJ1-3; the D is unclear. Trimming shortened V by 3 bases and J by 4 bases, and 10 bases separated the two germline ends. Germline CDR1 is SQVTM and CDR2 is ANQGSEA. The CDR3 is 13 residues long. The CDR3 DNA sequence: TGCAGCGTTGAGAAGGACGGAGGAAACACCATATATTTT. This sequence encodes CSVEKDGGNTIYF.

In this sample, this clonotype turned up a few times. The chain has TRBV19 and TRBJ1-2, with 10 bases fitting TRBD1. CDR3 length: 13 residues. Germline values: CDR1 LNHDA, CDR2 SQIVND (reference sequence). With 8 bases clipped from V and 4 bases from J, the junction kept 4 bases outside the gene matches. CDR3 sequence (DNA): TGTGCCAGTCGGGACAGGGGCCTCTATGGCTACACCTTC. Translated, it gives CASRDRGLYGYTF.

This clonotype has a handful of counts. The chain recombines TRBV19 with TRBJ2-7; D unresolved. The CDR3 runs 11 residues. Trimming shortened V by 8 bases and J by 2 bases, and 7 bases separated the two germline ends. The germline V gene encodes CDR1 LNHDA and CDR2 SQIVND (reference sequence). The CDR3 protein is CASASTYEQYF. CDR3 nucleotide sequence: TGTGCCAGTGCCAGCACCTACGAGCAGTACTTC. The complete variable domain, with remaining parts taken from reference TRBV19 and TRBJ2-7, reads DGGITQSPKYLFRKEGQNVTLSCEQNLNHDAMYWYRQDPGQGLRLIYYSQIVNDFQKGDIAEGYSVSREKKESFPLTVTSAQKNPTAFYLCASASTYEQYFGPGTRLTVT.

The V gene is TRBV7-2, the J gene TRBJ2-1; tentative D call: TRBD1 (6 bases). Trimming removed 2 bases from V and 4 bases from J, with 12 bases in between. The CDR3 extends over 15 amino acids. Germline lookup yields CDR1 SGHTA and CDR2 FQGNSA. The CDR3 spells CASSLSRQGYNEQFF. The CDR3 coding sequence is TGTGCCAGCAGCTTATCCCGGCAGGGGTACAATGAGCAGTTCTTC.

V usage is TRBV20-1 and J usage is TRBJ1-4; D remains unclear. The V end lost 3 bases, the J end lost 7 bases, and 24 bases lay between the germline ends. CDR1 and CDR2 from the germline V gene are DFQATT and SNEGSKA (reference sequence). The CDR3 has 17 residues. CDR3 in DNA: TGCAGTGCTAGTACATTCCGGGATCTCCCGTGGGGTGAAAAACTGTTTTTT. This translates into CSASTFRDLPWGEKLFF.

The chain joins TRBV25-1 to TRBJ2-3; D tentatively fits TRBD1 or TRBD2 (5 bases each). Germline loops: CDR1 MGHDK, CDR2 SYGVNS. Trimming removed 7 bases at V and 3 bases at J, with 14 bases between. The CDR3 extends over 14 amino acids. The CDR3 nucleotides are TGTGCCAGCACCGGGGCGACGGGGACAGATACGCAGTATTTT. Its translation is CASTGATGTDTQYF. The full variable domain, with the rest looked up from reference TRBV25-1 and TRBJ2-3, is EADIYQTPRYLVIGTGKKITLECSQTMGHDKMYWYQQDPGMELHLIHYSYGVNSTEKGDLSSESTVSRIRTEHFPLTLESARPSHTSQYLCASTGATGTDTQYFGPGTRLTVL.

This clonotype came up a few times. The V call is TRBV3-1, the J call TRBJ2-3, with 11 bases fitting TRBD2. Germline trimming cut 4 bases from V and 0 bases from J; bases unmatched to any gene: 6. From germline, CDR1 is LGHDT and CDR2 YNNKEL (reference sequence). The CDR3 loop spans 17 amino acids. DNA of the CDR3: TGTGCCAGCAGCCGCCCGGGACTAGCGGATAGCACAGATACGCAGTATTTT. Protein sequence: CASSRPGLADSTDTQYF.

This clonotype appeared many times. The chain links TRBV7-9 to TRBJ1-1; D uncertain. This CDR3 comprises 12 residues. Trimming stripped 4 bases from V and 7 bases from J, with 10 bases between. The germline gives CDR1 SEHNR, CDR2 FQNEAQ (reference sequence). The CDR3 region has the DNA TGTGCCAGCAGCTCGACTAGATATGAAGCTTTCTTT. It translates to CASSSTRYEAFF.

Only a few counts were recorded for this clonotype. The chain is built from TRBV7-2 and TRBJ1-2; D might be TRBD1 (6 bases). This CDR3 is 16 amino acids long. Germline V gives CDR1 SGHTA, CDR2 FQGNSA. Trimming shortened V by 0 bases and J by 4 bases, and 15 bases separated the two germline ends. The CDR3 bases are TGTGCCAGCAGCTTAGCTGCGGGGGCGTTTAGCTATGGCTACACCTTC. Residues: CASSLAAGAFSYGYTF. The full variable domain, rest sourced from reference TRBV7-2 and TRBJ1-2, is GAGVSQSPSNKVTEKGKDVELRCDPISGHTALYWYRQSLGQGLEFLIYFQGNSAPDKSGLPSDRFSAERTGGSVSTLTIQRTQQEDSAVYLCASSLAAGAFSYGYTFGSGTRLTVV.

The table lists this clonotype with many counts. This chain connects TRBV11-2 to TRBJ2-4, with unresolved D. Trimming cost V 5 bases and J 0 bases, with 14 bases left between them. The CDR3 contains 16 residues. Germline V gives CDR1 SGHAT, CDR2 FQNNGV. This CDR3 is CASSPLISLAKNIQYF. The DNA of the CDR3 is TGTGCCAGCAGCCCCCTGATATCACTAGCCAAAAACATTCAGTACTTC.

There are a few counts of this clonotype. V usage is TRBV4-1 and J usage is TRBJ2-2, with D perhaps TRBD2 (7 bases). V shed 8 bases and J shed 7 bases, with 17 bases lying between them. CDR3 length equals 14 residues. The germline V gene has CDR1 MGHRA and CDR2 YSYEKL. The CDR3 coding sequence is TGCGCCAGCGCAGGGGAGGGTCTCGGCGGGGAGCTGTTTTTT. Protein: CASAGEGLGGELFF.

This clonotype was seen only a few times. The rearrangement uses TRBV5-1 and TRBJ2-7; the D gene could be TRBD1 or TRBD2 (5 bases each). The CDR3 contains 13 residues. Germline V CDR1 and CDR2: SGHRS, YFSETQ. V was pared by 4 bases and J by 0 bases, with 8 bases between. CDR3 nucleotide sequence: TGCGCCAGCAGCACCGGGGCCTCCTACGAGCAGTACTTC. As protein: CASSTGASYEQYF.

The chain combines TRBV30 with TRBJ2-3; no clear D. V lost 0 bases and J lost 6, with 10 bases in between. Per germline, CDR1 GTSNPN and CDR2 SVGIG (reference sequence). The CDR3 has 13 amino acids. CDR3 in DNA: TGTGCCTGGAGTGTTCGGTCTAGGGATACGCAGTATTTT. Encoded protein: CAWSVRSRDTQYF. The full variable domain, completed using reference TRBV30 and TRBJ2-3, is SQTIHQWPATLVQPVGSPLSLECTVEGTSNPNLYWYRQAAGRGLQLLFYSVGIGQISSEVPQNLSASRPQDRQFILSSKKLLLSDSGFYLCAWSVRSRDTQYFGPGTRLTVL.

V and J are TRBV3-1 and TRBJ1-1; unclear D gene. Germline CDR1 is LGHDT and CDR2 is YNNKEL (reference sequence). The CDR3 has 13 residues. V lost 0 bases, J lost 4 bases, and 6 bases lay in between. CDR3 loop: CASSQEGSTEAFF. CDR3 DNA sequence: TGTGCCAGCAGCCAAGAAGGGAGCACTGAAGCTTTCTTT.

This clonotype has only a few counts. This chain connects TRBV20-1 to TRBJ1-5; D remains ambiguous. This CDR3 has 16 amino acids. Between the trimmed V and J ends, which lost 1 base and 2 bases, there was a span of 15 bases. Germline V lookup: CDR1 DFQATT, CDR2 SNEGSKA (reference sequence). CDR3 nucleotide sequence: TGCAGTGCTAGAGCGGGAAGGTTAATAGGCAATCAGCCCCAGCATTTT. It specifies CSARAGRLIGNQPQHF.

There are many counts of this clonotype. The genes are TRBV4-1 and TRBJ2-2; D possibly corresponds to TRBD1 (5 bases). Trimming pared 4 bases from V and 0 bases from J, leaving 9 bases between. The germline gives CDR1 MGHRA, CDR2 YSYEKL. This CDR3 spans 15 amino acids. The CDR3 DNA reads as TGCGCCAGCAGCCTCGGACATCCGAACACCGGGGAGCTGTTTTTT. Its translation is CASSLGHPNTGELFF.

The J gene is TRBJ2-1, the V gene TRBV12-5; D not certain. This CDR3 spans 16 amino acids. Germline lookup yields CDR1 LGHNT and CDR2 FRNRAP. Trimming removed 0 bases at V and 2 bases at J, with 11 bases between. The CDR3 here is CASGLVFPGTYNEQFF. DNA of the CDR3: TGTGCTAGTGGTTTGGTATTCCCCGGAACCTACAATGAGCAGTTCTTC.

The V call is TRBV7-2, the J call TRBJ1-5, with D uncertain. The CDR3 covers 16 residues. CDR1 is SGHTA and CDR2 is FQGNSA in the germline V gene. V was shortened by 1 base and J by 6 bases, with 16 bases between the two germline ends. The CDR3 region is CASSLVVSGTGQPQHF. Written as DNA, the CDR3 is TGTGCCAGCAGCTTAGTGGTCAGTGGTACGGGTCAGCCCCAGCATTTT.

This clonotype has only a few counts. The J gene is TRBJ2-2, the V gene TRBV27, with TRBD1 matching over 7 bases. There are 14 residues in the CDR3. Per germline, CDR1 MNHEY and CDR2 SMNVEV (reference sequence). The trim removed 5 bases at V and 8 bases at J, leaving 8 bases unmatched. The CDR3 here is CASSLRQTGGELFF. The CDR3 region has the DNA TGTGCCAGCAGTCTCAGACAGACAGGGGGGGAGCTGTTTTTT.